Presented here are 8 T cell receptor beta chains from one specimen sequenced in a study of CD8+CD57+ T cells in acquired aplastic anemia. Using genomic DNA as the template, TCR beta VDJ and CDR3 profiling was carried out. TCRdb analysed the reads with MiXCR anew, one entry per CDR3 protein. This table has about 420,000 distinct CDR3 sequences, 60% to 80% appearing once. Material for sequencing was sorted CD4+, CD8+, or CD8+CD57+ T cells (not recorded which) from PBMCs. The source is a human donor in good health, serving as a control.

At least ten counts were recorded for this clonotype. This sequence joins TRBV7-2 and TRBJ2-7; 7 nucleotides agree with TRBD1. The V gene's germline CDR1 is SGHTA and CDR2 FQGNSA. This CDR3 is built from 15 residues. V gave up 3 bases and J gave up 2 bases; unmatched junction bases: 7. DNA for the CDR3: TGTGCCAGCAGCTTCGGACAGGTTGGCACCTACGAGCAGTACTTC. Translation gives CASSFGQVGTYEQYF.

Concerning this clonotype itself: Germline and junction disagree at one end, which may indicate a read error. The chain carries TRBV7-3 and TRBJ1-2; maybe TRBD1 (5 bases). The germline CDR1 and CDR2 sequences are SGHTA and FQGTGA. This CDR3 spans 15 amino acids. The CDR3 coding sequence is TGTGCCAGCACGGGACGCAGTCGGGGCGTTTCAGGCTTCACCTTC. Amino acids: CASTGRSRGVSGFTF.

About this clonotype: This may arise from a read error, as a much more abundant clone is one base away. The J gene is TRBJ2-1, the V gene TRBV19, with 10 bases aligning to TRBD1. CDR3 length: 17 residues. In germline, CDR1 is LNHDA, CDR2 SQIVND (reference sequence). V lost 3 bases and J lost 12; bases outside the gene matches: 17. CDR3 bases: TGTGCCAGTAGTATTTCGACAGGGGGCGTCTCTTTGGGGGGGCAGTTCTTC. It yields the protein CASSISTGGVSLGGQFF.

To note about this clonotype: In this CDR3 the conserved last residue, phenylalanine or tryptophan, is missing, so a read error is likely. The V and J genes are TRBV7-4 and TRBJ1-2; D not certain. The germline V gene has CDR1 SGHVT and CDR2 SQSDAQ. The CDR3 spans 12 residues. V was cut by 5 bases and J by 10 bases, with 14 bases left in between. The CDR3 spells CASSVEGYSYTA. Here the CDR3 DNA reads TGTGCCAGCAGCGTAGAGGGTTACTCCTACACCGCC.

Ten or more counts support this clonotype. The V call is TRBV25-1, the J call TRBJ1-2; perhaps TRBD1 as D (5 bases). CDR3 size: 12 residues. Trimming removed 4 bases from V and 7 bases from J, with 10 bases in between. The germline V gene encodes CDR1 MGHDK and CDR2 SYGVNS. The CDR3 spells CASSGDVGGYTF. In nucleotides, the CDR3 is TGTGCCAGCAGTGGGGACGTGGGTGGCTACACCTTC.

On this clonotype: The missing conserved phenylalanine or tryptophan at the end of this CDR3 makes a read error likely. It is unclear where the CDR3 begins or ends on the DNA, so no DNA is shown, and the CDR3 is as TCRdb lists it. The chain uses TRBV2 and TRBJ1-1. Germline CDR1 and CDR2: SNHLY and FYNNEI. The CDR3 length equals 11 residues, ends included. The CDR3: CASSEEQEALI.

This clonotype has a handful of counts. The V and J genes are TRBV2 and TRBJ2-5; D is undetermined. With 6 bases removed from V and 4 bases from J, the gap between germline ends came to 12 bases. The CDR3 runs to 13 residues. Germline lookup yields CDR1 SNHLY and CDR2 FYNNEI. This CDR3 is CASRDYGPETQYF. CDR3 DNA: TGTGCCAGCAGGGATTATGGGCCAGAGACCCAGTACTTC.

The chain joins TRBV7-2 to TRBJ2-1; D may be TRBD2 (6 bases). This CDR3 contains 15 residues. Germline V gives CDR1 SGHTA, CDR2 FQGNSA. The V gene lost 3 bases and the J gene lost 5 bases, with 14 bases spanning the gap. In DNA, the CDR3 is TGTGCCAGCAGCTTGGTCCAGCGGAGGGACAATGAGCAGTTCTTC. Protein sequence: CASSLVQRRDNEQFF.